The entry below describes one T cell receptor beta chain. CDR3 length: 15 amino acids. V was pared by 1 base and J by 5 bases, with 14 bases between. The germline CDR1 and CDR2 sequences are MGHRA and YSYEKL. These data originate in a study of shared clonotypes between healthy human individuals. Assay: immunoSEQ multiplex PCR; the TCRdb copy retains only in-frame clones and omits some. The data hold about 380,000 clones, with approximately 97% observed a single time. This clonotype was sampled from a young man in good health. Sequencing was carried out using memory CD8+ T cells sorted from blood. Indicated subset: CD45RO+ cells pooled with CCR7-negative TemRA cells. The V gene is TRBV4-1, the J gene TRBJ2-5; tentative D call: TRBD2 (6 bases). The CDR3 nucleotides are TGCGCCAGCAGCCAAGGGCTCCACCGGGAGGAGACCCAGTACTTC. This sequence encodes CASSQGLHREETQYF.